Reported below is one T cell receptor beta chain. It has no known antigen specificity. No base quality information exists; no much larger clone differs at one position. This record belongs to a study of cytomegalovirus exposure and HLA in healthy donors (dated by TCRdb to about 2017). About the full investigation: A later analysis indicated that the 130 or so validation repertoires were generated on the platform also employed for the roughly 730 repertoires of the first cohort. The study aimed to test whether cataloging public T cell receptors could reveal signatures of past pathogen exposure. A separate validation cohort of 90 to 150 different subjects was used in addition to the approximately 610-subject first cohort. To predict cytomegalovirus infection status, the study brought together high-throughput TCR immunosequencing, statistical association of individual TCRs with disease status, and machine learning. Results and caveats for the whole study, not just this receptor: In the study, around 160 TCR beta chains were listed as associated with cytomegalovirus. In vitro tests confirmed that three of the cytomegalovirus-associated TCR beta chains recognize cytomegalovirus antigens. In a later analysis, TCRs clustered in the first cohort were found to also tend to co-occur in the roughly 120 validation repertoires, with 94% of cluster scores above 0. The authors suggested that the approach could potentially be generalized to other disease states and immunological phenotypes. All 110 or so repertoires were used to score co-occurrence in the validation cohort in a later analysis, because that analysis had no HLA typing for the cohort. The classifier was reported to diagnose cytomegalovirus status with high specificity and sensitivity in both the original and validation cohorts. Most TCR sequences were observed very rarely across donors, whereas some public TCRs were present in many individuals.

The germline V gene sets CDR1 to SGDLS and CDR2 to YYNGEE. Taken from cysteine to phenylalanine, the CDR3 has 16 residues. The entry retains the CDR3 DNA only, 48 bases that are in frame from base 1. The V and J ends are trimmed by 4 bases and 3 bases, leaving 18 bases between them. Receptor amplification or capture employed the immunoSEQ multiplex PCR assay. Per the source publication's procedure: A statistical classification framework was developed to diagnose cytomegalovirus status using the catalog of TCR beta chain sequences. TCRdb obtained this table from immuneACCESS and retained in-frame rearrangements with V and J assigned. These tables miss some clones; where compared with another copy, unresolved V genes account for less than half of the shortfall, and the remainder is unexplained. V and J calls and clone size are those listed in that table; D and trimming were worked out from the DNA. The sample contains roughly 300,000 clones, about nine tenths of them found a single time. The ten largest clones take up around 0.84% of the sample.

Donors formed part of the validation cohort, which comprised about 120 subjects and was distinct from the first cohort of several hundred subjects. This TCR derives from a woman aged 18-29 years in good health and CMV-seronegative. The chain is assembled from TRBV9 and TRBJ2-3, with the D segment identity uncertain. The sample consisted of PBMCs. The CDR3 region reads CASSLTTVVLTDTQYF. At the DNA level, the sequence is TGTGCCAGCAGCTTGACAACCGTCGTGTTGACAGATACGCAGTATTTT.